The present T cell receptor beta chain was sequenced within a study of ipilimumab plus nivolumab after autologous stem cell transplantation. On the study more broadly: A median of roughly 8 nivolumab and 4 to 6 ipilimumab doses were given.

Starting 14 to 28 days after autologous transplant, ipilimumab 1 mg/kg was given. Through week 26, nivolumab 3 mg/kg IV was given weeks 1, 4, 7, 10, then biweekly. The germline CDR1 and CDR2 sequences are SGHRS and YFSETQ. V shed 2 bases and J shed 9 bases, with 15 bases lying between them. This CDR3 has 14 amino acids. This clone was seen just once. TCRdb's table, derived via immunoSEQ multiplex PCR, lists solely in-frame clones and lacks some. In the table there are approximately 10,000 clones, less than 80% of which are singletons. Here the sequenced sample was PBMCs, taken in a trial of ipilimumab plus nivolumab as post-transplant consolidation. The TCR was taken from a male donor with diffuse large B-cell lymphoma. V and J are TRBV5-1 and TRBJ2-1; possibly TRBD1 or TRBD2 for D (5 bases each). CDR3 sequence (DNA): TGCGCCAGCAGCTTAGACCGGGGCCCCGTTGAGCAGTTCTTC. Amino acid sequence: CASSLDRGPVEQFF.